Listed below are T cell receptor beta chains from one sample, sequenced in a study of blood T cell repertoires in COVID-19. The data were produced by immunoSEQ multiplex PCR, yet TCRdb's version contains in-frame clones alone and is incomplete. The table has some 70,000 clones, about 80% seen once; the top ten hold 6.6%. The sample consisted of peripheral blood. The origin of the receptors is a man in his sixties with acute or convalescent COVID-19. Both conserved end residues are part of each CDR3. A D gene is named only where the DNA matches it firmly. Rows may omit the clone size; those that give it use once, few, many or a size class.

CDR3nt: TGTGCCAGCAGCCAAGTTCAGTCGGGATCACAAGAGACCCAGTACTTC
CDR3aa: CASSQVQSGSQETQYF
abundance: -
d_gene: -
j_gene: TRBJ2-5
v_gene: TRBV4-2

CDR3nt: TGTGCCAGCAGACTTATGGCTCAGGGGGCCGGGGAGCTGTTTTTT
CDR3aa: CASRLMAQGAGELFF
abundance: -
d_gene: TRBD1
j_gene: TRBJ2-2
v_gene: TRBV19

CDR3nt: TGTGCCAGCAGCCGGACAGGTTTCAACACCGGGGAGCTGTTTTTT
CDR3aa: CASSRTGFNTGELFF
abundance: -
d_gene: TRBD1
j_gene: TRBJ2-2
v_gene: TRBV7-7

CDR3nt: TGTGCCAGCAGCTTGCCGGGACAGGATGAGCAGTTCTTC
CDR3aa: CASSLPGQDEQFF
abundance: -
d_gene: TRBD1
j_gene: TRBJ2-1
v_gene: TRBV5-6

CDR3nt: TGCGCCAGCAGCCAAGATGGAGGGGGCGGTAGCACAGATACGCAGTATTTT
CDR3aa: CASSQDGGGGSTDTQYF
abundance: -
d_gene: -
j_gene: TRBJ2-3
v_gene: TRBV4-1

CDR3nt: TGCGCCAGCAGCCGAAGGACAGGGGATACGGCAGAGCAGTACTTC
CDR3aa: CASSRRTGDTAEQYF
abundance: -
d_gene: TRBD1
j_gene: TRBJ2-7
v_gene: TRBV4-3

CDR3nt: TGTGCCAGCTCAGGACGGGACACTCGCTCTGGAAACACCATATATTTT
CDR3aa: CASSGRDTRSGNTIYF
abundance: few
d_gene: -
j_gene: TRBJ1-3
v_gene: TRBV18

CDR3nt: TGCAGCGTTGAAGCCGGCGGATGGACTGAAGCTTTCTTT
CDR3aa: CSVEAGGWTEAFF
abundance: -
d_gene: -
j_gene: TRBJ1-1
v_gene: TRBV29-1

CDR3nt: TGTGCCAGCAGTCCTAGCGGGGGTTACTACGAGCAGTACTTC
CDR3aa: CASSPSGGYYEQYF
abundance: -
d_gene: TRBD2
j_gene: TRBJ2-7
v_gene: TRBV25-1

CDR3nt: TGTGCCAGCATTCATCGAGAGGCCTCGAACACTGAAGCTTTCTTT
CDR3aa: CASIHREASNTEAFF
abundance: -
d_gene: -
j_gene: TRBJ1-1
v_gene: TRBV6-6

CDR3nt: TGTGCCAGCAGGATAGGACAGGGAGGCACTGAAGCTTTCTTT
CDR3aa: CASRIGQGGTEAFF
abundance: -
d_gene: TRBD1
j_gene: TRBJ1-1
v_gene: TRBV6-5

CDR3nt: TGTGCCAGCACGGGACAGATTAATTCACCCCTCCACTTT
CDR3aa: CASTGQINSPLHF
abundance: -
d_gene: TRBD1
j_gene: TRBJ1-6
v_gene: TRBV6-5

CDR3nt: TGTGCCAGCAGCGACGGCTCTAGACAGAATGAAAAACTGTTTTTT
CDR3aa: CASSDGSRQNEKLFF
abundance: -
d_gene: -
j_gene: TRBJ1-4
v_gene: TRBV5-4

CDR3nt: TGTGCCAGCAGCTGGGGGACAGGAGGAAACACCATATATTTT
CDR3aa: CASSWGTGGNTIYF
abundance: -
d_gene: TRBD1
j_gene: TRBJ1-3
v_gene: TRBV5-6

CDR3nt: TGTGCCAGCAGCATCCGGGACAGGGGTACGAACACCGGGGAGCTGTTTTTT
CDR3aa: CASSIRDRGTNTGELFF
abundance: -
d_gene: TRBD1
j_gene: TRBJ2-2
v_gene: TRBV7-2

CDR3nt: TGTGCCTGGAGGGATTCAGGGGCTGGGGAAAAACTGTTTTTT
CDR3aa: CAWRDSGAGEKLFF
abundance: -
d_gene: -
j_gene: TRBJ1-4
v_gene: TRBV30

CDR3nt: TGTGCCAGCAGCTTAGGACAGTTTAATGAAAAACTGTTTTTT
CDR3aa: CASSLGQFNEKLFF
abundance: few
d_gene: -
j_gene: TRBJ1-4
v_gene: TRBV11-2

CDR3nt: TGTGCCAGCAGTTCCCGGACTAGCGGGGGTGAGCTGTTTTTT
CDR3aa: CASSSRTSGGELFF
abundance: -
d_gene: TRBD2
j_gene: TRBJ2-2
v_gene: TRBV6-5

CDR3nt: TGTGCCAGCAGCTTGTCCTATGGTCAGCCCCAGCATTTT
CDR3aa: CASSLSYGQPQHF
abundance: -
d_gene: -
j_gene: TRBJ1-5
v_gene: TRBV7-2

CDR3nt: TGTGCCAGCGGGAGTAGAGATACGCAGTATTTT
CDR3aa: CASGSRDTQYF
abundance: once
d_gene: -
j_gene: TRBJ2-3
v_gene: TRBV25-1

CDR3nt: TGTGCCAGCAGCCAAGATCTACTAGCGGGGAAAGAGACCCAGTACTTC
CDR3aa: CASSQDLLAGKETQYF
abundance: -
d_gene: TRBD2
j_gene: TRBJ2-5
v_gene: TRBV3-1/TRBV3-2

CDR3nt: TGTGCCAGCAGCTTGCTCCGGGACTCGCCGAGCCTGAGGGAGCAGTTCTTC
CDR3aa: CASSLLRDSPSLREQFF
abundance: few
d_gene: -
j_gene: TRBJ2-1
v_gene: TRBV5-6

CDR3nt: TGTGCCAGCTCACCACCGAGTAAAAATGAGCAGTTCTTC
CDR3aa: CASSPPSKNEQFF
abundance: -
d_gene: -
j_gene: TRBJ2-1
v_gene: TRBV18

CDR3nt: TGTGCCAGCAGCTTGACAGGGGGCAGCGTAAATTCACCCCTCCACTTT
CDR3aa: CASSLTGGSVNSPLHF
abundance: -
d_gene: TRBD1
j_gene: TRBJ1-6
v_gene: TRBV7-9

CDR3nt: TGTGCCAGCAAAAGAACCCCAGGGGGAACCCTCCAAGAGACCCAGTACTTC
CDR3aa: CASKRTPGGTLQETQYF
abundance: -
d_gene: TRBD1
j_gene: TRBJ2-5
v_gene: TRBV27

CDR3nt: TGTGCCAGCAGCTTATTACAGGGGACGGAGGACACTGAAGCTTTCTTT
CDR3aa: CASSLLQGTEDTEAFF
abundance: -
d_gene: TRBD1
j_gene: TRBJ1-1
v_gene: TRBV7-6

CDR3nt: TGTGCCACCAGTGAGATAGGAGGGAGGGATTCACCCCTCCACTTT
CDR3aa: CATSEIGGRDSPLHF
abundance: -
d_gene: -
j_gene: TRBJ1-6
v_gene: TRBV10-3

CDR3nt: TGTGCCAGCAGAGTTAAACAGGTTACTGAAGCTTTCTTT
CDR3aa: CASRVKQVTEAFF
abundance: once
d_gene: -
j_gene: TRBJ1-1
v_gene: TRBV2

CDR3nt: TGTGCCAGCAACAGTGGAGGGAAAGCGGGGTACCAAGAGACCCAGTACTTC
CDR3aa: CASNSGGKAGYQETQYF
abundance: -
d_gene: TRBD2
j_gene: TRBJ2-5
v_gene: TRBV2

CDR3nt: TGTGCCAGCAGCTTGGACAGGAACTATGGCTACACCTTC
CDR3aa: CASSLDRNYGYTF
abundance: -
d_gene: -
j_gene: TRBJ1-2
v_gene: TRBV5-6

CDR3nt: TGTGCTAGTGGTTTTGCAGGGACACGGGAGCAGTACTTC
CDR3aa: CASGFAGTREQYF
abundance: -
d_gene: -
j_gene: TRBJ2-7
v_gene: TRBV12-5

CDR3nt: TGTGCCAGCAGCTTGAAAGGGGGCGAGCAGTACTTC
CDR3aa: CASSLKGGEQYF
abundance: -
d_gene: -
j_gene: TRBJ2-7
v_gene: TRBV5-5

CDR3nt: TGTGCCAGCAGCCGGGGACTTAACACAGATACGCAGTATTTT
CDR3aa: CASSRGLNTDTQYF
abundance: -
d_gene: -
j_gene: TRBJ2-3
v_gene: TRBV13

CDR3nt: TGCAGTGCGGAGGCGGAGACCCAGTACTTC
CDR3aa: CSAEAETQYF
abundance: -
d_gene: -
j_gene: TRBJ2-5
v_gene: TRBV20-1

CDR3nt: TGTGCCAGCAGCGGGGGTTACACTGAAGCTTTCTTT
CDR3aa: CASSGGYTEAFF
abundance: -
d_gene: -
j_gene: TRBJ1-1
v_gene: TRBV12-3/TRBV12-4

CDR3nt: TGTGCCAGTGTGGCAGGGTCTAATTCACCCCTCCACTTT
CDR3aa: CASVAGSNSPLHF
abundance: -
d_gene: -
j_gene: TRBJ1-6
v_gene: TRBV18

CDR3nt: TGTGCCAGCAGTTACGTACAGATTAAGGGCAATCAGCCCCAGCATTTT
CDR3aa: CASSYVQIKGNQPQHF
abundance: -
d_gene: -
j_gene: TRBJ1-5
v_gene: TRBV6-6

CDR3nt: TGTGCCAGCAGTCTCGACGGGGGATTCGAGCAGTACTTC
CDR3aa: CASSLDGGFEQYF
abundance: -
d_gene: -
j_gene: TRBJ2-7
v_gene: TRBV7-2

CDR3nt: TGTGCCAGCAGACCACAGGGAAGGAGCAATCAGCCCCAGCATTTT
CDR3aa: CASRPQGRSNQPQHF
abundance: -
d_gene: -
j_gene: TRBJ1-5
v_gene: TRBV27

CDR3nt: TGTGCCAGCAGCTTACAGGGCTACGAGCAGTACTTC
CDR3aa: CASSLQGYEQYF
abundance: once
d_gene: -
j_gene: TRBJ2-7
v_gene: TRBV5-6